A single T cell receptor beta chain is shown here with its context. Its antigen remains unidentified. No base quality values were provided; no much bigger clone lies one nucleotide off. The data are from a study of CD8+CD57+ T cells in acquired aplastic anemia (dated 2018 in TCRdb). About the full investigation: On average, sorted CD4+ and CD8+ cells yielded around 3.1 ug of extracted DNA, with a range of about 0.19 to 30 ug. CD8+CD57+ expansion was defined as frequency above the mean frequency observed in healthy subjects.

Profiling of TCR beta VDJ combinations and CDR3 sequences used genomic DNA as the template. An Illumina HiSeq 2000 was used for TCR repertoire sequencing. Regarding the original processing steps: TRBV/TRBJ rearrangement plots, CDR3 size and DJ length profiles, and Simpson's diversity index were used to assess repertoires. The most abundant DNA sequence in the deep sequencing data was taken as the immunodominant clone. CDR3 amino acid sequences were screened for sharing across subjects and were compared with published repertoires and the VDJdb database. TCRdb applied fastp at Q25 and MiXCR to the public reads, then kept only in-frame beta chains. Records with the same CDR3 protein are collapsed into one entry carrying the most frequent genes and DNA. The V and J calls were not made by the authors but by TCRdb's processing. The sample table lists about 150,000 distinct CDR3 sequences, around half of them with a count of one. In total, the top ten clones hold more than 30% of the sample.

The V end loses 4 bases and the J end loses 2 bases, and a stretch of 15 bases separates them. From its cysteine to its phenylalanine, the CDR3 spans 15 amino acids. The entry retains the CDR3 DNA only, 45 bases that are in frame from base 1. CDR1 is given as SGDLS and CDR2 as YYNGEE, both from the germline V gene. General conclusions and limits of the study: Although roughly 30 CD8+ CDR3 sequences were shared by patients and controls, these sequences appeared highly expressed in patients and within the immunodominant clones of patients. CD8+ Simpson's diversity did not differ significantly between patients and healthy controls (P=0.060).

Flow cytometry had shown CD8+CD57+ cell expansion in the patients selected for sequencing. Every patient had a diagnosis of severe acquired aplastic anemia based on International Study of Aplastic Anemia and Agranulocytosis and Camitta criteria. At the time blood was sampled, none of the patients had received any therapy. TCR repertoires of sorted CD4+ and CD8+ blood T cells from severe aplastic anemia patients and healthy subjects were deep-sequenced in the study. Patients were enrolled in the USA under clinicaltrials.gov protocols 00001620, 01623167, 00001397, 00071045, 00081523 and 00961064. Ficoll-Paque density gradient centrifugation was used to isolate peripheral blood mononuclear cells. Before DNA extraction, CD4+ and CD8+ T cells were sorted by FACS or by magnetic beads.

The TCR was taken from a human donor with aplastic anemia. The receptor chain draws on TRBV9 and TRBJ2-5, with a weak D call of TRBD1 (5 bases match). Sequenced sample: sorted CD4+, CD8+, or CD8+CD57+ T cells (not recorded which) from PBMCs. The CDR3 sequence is CASSPGGAEQETQYF. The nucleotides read TGTGCCAGCAGCCCCGGTGGGGCGGAGCAAGAGACCCAGTACTTC.